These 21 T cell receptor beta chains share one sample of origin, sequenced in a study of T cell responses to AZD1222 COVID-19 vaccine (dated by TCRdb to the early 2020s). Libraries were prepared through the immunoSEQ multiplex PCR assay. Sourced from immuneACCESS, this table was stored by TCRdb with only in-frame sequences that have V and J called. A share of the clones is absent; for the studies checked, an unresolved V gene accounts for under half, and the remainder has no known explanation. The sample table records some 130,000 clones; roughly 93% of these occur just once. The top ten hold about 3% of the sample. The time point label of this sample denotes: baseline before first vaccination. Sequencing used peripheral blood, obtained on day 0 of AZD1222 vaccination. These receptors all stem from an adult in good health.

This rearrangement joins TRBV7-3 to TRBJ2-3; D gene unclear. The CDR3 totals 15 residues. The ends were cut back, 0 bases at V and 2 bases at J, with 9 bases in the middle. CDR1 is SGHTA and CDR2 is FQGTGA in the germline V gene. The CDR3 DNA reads TGTGCCAGCAGCTTAACGAATTTCTTCACAGATACGCAGTATTTT. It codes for CASSLTNFFTDTQYF.

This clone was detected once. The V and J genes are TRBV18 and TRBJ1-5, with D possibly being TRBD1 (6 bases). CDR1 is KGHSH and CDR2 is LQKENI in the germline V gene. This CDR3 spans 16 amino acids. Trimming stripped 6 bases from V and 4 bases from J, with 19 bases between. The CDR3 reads CASSPPGGGENQPQHF. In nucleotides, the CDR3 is TGTGCCAGCTCCCCGCCGGGGGGGGGCGAAAATCAGCCCCAGCATTTT.

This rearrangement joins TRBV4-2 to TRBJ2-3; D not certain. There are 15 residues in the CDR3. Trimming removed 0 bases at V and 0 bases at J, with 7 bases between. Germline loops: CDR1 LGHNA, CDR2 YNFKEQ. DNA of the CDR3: TGTGCCAGCAGCCAAGAATGGGGTAGCACAGATACGCAGTATTTT. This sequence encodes CASSQEWGSTDTQYF.

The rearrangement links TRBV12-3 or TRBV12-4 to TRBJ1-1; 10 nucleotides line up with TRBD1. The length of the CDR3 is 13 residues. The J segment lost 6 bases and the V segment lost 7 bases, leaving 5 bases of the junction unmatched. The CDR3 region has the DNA TGTGCCAGCACCCCAGGACAGGGGGCTGAAGCTTTCTTT. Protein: CASTPGQGAEAFF.

The CDR3 DNA sequence: TGTGCCACGGGGAACCCAGCAACTAATGAAAAACTGTTTTTT. Amino acids: CATGNPATNEKLFF. This sequence joins TRBV7-9 and TRBJ1-4; unclear D gene. Germline lookup yields CDR1 SEHNR and CDR2 FQNEAQ (reference sequence). The V end lost 10 bases, the J end lost 0 bases, and 12 bases lay between the germline ends. The CDR3 extends over 14 amino acids.

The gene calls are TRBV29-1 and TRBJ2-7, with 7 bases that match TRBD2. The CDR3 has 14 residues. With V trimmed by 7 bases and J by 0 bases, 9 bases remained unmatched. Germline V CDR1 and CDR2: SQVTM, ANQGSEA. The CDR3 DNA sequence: TGCAGCGCAAGACGGACTAGTTCCTCCTACGAGCAGTACTTC. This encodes CSARRTSSSYEQYF.

The CDR3 region has the DNA TGCGCCAGCAGCCCCCGCTGGCGCACTAACAATGAGCAGTTCTTC. It codes for CASSPRWRTNNEQFF. The V gene is TRBV4-1, the J gene TRBJ2-1; D uncertain. This CDR3 has 15 amino acids. Trimming removed 4 bases at V and 5 bases at J, with 15 bases between. CDR1 MGHRA and CDR2 YSYEKL come from the germline V gene.

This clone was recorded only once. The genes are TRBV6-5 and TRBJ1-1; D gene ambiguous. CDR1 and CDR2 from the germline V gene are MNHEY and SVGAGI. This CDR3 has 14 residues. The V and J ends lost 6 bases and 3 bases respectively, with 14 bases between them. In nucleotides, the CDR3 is TGTGCCAGCAGGCTCCTGGGCCCCGACACTGAAGCTTTCTTT. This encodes CASRLLGPDTEAFF.

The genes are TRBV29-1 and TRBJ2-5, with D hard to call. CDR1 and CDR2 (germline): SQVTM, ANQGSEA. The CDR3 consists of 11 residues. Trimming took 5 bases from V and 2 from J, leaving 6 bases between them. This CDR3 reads CSVKSQETQYF. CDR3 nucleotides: TGCAGCGTTAAGAGTCAAGAGACCCAGTACTTC.

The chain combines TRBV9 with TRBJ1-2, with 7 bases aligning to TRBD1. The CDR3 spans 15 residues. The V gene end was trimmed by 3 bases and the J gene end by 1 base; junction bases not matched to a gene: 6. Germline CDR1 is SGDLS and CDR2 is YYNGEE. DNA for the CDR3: TGTGCCAGCAGCGGACGACAGGGAGTTAACTATGGCTACACCTTC. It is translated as CASSGRQGVNYGYTF.

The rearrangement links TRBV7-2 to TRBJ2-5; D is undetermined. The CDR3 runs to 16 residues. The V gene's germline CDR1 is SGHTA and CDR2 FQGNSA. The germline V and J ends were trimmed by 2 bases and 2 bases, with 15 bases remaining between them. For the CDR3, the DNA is TGTGCCAGCAGCTTAAACGGGCCCGTGGGTCAAGAGACCCAGTACTTC. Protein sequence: CASSLNGPVGQETQYF.

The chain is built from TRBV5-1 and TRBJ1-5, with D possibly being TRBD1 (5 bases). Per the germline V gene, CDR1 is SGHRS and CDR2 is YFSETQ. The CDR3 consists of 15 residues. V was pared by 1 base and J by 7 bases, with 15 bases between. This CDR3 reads CASSLQRDRGQPQHF. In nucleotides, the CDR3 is TGCGCCAGCAGCTTGCAAAGAGACCGGGGGCAGCCCCAGCATTTT.

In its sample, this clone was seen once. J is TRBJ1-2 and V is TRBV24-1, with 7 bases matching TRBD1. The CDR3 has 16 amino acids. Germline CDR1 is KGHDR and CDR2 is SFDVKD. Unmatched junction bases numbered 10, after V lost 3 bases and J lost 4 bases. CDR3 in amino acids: CATSDPRQGNGYGYTF. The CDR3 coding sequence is TGTGCCACCAGTGATCCAAGACAGGGCAATGGCTATGGCTACACCTTC.

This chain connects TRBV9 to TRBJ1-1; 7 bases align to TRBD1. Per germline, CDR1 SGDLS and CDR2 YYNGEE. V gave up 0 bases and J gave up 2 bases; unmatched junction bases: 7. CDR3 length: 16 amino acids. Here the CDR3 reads CASSVVRTGENTEAFF. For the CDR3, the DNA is TGTGCCAGCAGCGTAGTCAGGACAGGCGAAAACACTGAAGCTTTCTTT.

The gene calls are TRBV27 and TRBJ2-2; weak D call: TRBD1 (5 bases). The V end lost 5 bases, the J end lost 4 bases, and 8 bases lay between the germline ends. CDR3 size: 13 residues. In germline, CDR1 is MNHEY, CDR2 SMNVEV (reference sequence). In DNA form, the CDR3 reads TGTGCCAGCAGTCGACAGTTCACCGGGGAGCTGTTTTTT. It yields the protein CASSRQFTGELFF.

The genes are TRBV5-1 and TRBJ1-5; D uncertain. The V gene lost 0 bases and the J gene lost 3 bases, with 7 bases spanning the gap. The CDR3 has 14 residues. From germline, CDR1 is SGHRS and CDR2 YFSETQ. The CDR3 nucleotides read TGCGCCAGCAGCTTGGACGGATTCAATCAGCCCCAGCATTTT. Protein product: CASSLDGFNQPQHF.

CDR3: CASSATGGLKETQYF. CDR3 coding DNA: TGTGCCAGCAGCGCCACAGGGGGACTCAAAGAGACCCAGTACTTC. The chain carries TRBV6-4 and TRBJ2-5; TRBD1 agrees at 8 bases. The CDR3 runs to 15 residues. V lost 6 bases and J lost 3; bases outside the gene matches: 9. The germline V gene encodes CDR1 MRHNA and CDR2 SNTAGT.

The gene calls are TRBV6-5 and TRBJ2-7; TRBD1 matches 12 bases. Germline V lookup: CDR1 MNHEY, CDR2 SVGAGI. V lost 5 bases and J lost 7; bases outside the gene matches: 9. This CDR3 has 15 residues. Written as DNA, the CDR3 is TGTGCCAGCAGTCAGGGACAGGGGGCGCTTCGGGAGCAGTACTTC. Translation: CASSQGQGALREQYF.

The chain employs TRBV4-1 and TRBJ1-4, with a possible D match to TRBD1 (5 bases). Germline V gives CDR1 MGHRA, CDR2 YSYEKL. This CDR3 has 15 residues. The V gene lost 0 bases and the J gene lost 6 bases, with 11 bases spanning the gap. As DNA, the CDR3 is TGCGCCAGCAGCCAAGAAGCGGGGCGCGATGAAAAACTGTTTTTT. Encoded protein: CASSQEAGRDEKLFF.

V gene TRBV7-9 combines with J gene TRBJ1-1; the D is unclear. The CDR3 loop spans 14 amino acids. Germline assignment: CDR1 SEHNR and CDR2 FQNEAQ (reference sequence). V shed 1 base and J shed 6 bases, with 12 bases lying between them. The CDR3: CASSLVEAISEAFF. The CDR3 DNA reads TGTGCCAGCAGCTTAGTGGAGGCCATCTCTGAAGCTTTCTTT.

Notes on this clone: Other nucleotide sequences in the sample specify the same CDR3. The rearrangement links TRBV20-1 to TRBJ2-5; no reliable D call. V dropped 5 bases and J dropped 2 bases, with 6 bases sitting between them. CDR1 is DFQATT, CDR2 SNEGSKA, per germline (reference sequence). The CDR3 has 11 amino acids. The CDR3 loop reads CSAQHQETQYF. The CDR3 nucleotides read TGCAGTGCTCAGCATCAAGAGACCCAGTACTTC.